The 15 T cell receptor beta chains given below trace back to one sample, sequenced in a study of T cells in women clearing cervical HPV infection. Sequenced by immunoSEQ multiplex PCR; TCRdb stores in-frame clones only, minus some. The sample totals tens of thousands of clones. The material sequenced was blood buffy coat. These receptors originate from a woman between 18 and 69 years old with a cervical HPV16 infection that either progressed to CIN3+ or cleared (not recorded which).

A remark on this clone: The CDR3 end falls 3 residues outside the read, so it is completed with the germline J gene. The rearrangement joins TRBV5-1 to TRBJ1-6, with a possible D match to TRBD1 (6 bases). V gave up 2 bases and J gave up 8 bases, with 11 bases separating them. Germline values: CDR1 SGHRS, CDR2 YFSETQ. The CDR3 has 14 residues. The CDR3 DNA, read in part, is TGCGCCAGCAGCTTCAGGGGTGGGGATTCACCC. Encoded protein: CASSFRGGDSP. The full CDR3 reads CASSFRGGDSPLHF.

Turning to this clone: The read falls 3 residues short of the CDR3 end, and the missing part is taken from the germline J gene. J is TRBJ1-4 and V is TRBV5-1; a weak D match, TRBD1 (6 bases). Germline V gene data show CDR1 as SGHRS and CDR2 as YFSETQ. This CDR3 region has 15 residues. CDR3 bases read: TGCGCCAGCAGCTTGGACAGGGCTTATAATTCACCA. Protein sequence: CASSLDRAYNSP. The entire CDR3 protein reads CASSLDRAYNSPLFF.

CDR3 bases read: TGTGCCTGGAGCTGGACTAGTTACGAGACC. It translates to CAWSWTSYET. The whole CDR3 protein reads CAWSWTSYETQYF. The rearrangement joins TRBV30 to TRBJ2-5; 7 positions match TRBD2. The DNA ends 3 residues before the CDR3 does, and the rest of the CDR3 is filled in from the germline J gene. The CDR3 runs 13 residues. CDR1 is GTSNPN and CDR2 is SVGIG in the germline V gene (reference sequence). Losses at the gene ends were 3 bases for V and 5 bases for J; bases not matched to a gene: 6.

Concerning this clone: The read terminates 3 residues before the CDR3 end, so the remaining end is supplied by the germline J gene. The rearrangement uses TRBV28 and TRBJ2-1; 9 bases are shared with TRBD2. The CDR3 spans 16 residues. Trimming cost V 1 base and J 5 bases; bases outside gene matches: 6. Germline CDR1 is MDHEN and CDR2 is SYDVKM. The CDR3 loop reads CASSLSRLAVNNEQFF. The sequenced CDR3 bases are TGTGCCAGCAGTTTATCAAGACTAGCGGTTAACAATGAG.

About this clone: The read falls 3 residues short of the CDR3 end, and the missing part is taken from the germline J gene. This sequence joins TRBV5-1 and TRBJ2-7; 9 bases are a match to TRBD2. This CDR3 contains 15 residues. V shed 0 bases and J 5 bases; nucleotides not matched to a gene: 6. Germline V lookup: CDR1 SGHRS, CDR2 YFSETQ. CDR3 bases read: TGCGCCAGCAGCTTGGGCGGGAGGGCAGAAAACGAG. Translation gives CASSLGGRAENE. In full, the CDR3 is CASSLGGRAENEQYF.

Of note for this clone: Sequencing ends 3 residues short of the CDR3 end; the germline J gene provides the rest. The chain is built from TRBV14 and TRBJ2-7; 7 bases line up with TRBD1. CDR3 length: 14 amino acids. V lost 3 bases, J lost 5 bases, and 7 bases stayed unmatched. CDR1 is SGHDN, CDR2 FVKESK, per germline. CDR3 region: CASSQNLGGNEQYF. Partial CDR3 DNA: TGTGCCAGCAGCCAGAATTTAGGGGGCAACGAG.

As concerns this clone: Read sequence stops 3 residues before the CDR3 end, and the germline J gene provides the missing end. This chain uses TRBV13 with TRBJ2-1; no clear D gene. The germline V and J ends were trimmed by 6 bases and 5 bases, with 17 bases remaining between them. The germline gives CDR1 PRHDT, CDR2 FYEKMQ (reference sequence). The CDR3 totals 15 residues. This CDR3 reads CASSERPLEDNEQFF. The CDR3 bases that were read are TGTGCCAGCAGTGAACGACCCCTAGAGGACAATGAG. The whole variable domain, remainder taken from reference TRBV13 and TRBJ2-1, is AAGVIQSPRHLIKEKRETATLKCYPIPRHDTVYWYQQGPGQDPQFLISFYEKMQSDKGSIPDRFSAQQFSDYHSELNMSSLELGDSALYFCASSERPLEDNEQFFGPGTRLTVL.

Remarks on this clone: Coverage ceases 3 residues before the CDR3 finishes, and the germline J gene fills in the end. The V gene is TRBV28, the J gene TRBJ2-7, with a tentative D call TRBD2 (5 bases). CDR1 and CDR2 (germline): MDHEN, SYDVKM. Trimming took off 5 bases at V and 1 base at J, with 15 bases between the two ends. The CDR3 has 15 residues. The sequenced CDR3 bases are TGTGCCAGCAGTAATTTTATGGCGGGTTCCTACGAG. Protein: CASSNFMAGSYE. The full CDR3 is CASSNFMAGSYEQYF.

As regards this clone: The read halts 3 residues ahead of the CDR3 end, with the missing end drawn from the germline J gene. The chain uses TRBV12-3 or TRBV12-4 and TRBJ1-5, with 7 bases lining up with TRBD1. Trimming cost V 6 bases and J 2 bases; bases outside gene matches: 4. The CDR3 totals 14 residues. The CDR3 bases that were read are TGTGCCAGCAGCAGTGGACAGGGCAATCAGCCC. This encodes CASSSGQGNQP. The full-length CDR3 reads as CASSSGQGNQPQHF.

On this clone: The read finishes 3 residues shy of the CDR3 end, and the germline J gene is used to complete it. This chain links TRBV7-3 with TRBJ2-3, with 9 nucleotides matching TRBD2. Per germline, CDR1 SGHTA and CDR2 FQGTGA. Losses at the gene ends were 9 bases for V and 4 bases for J; bases not matched to a gene: 11. This CDR3 spans 15 amino acids. Partial CDR3 DNA: TGTGCCAGTTCAATTAGCGGGAGCCGAGCAGATACG. Protein product: CASSISGSRADT. The full CDR3 protein reads CASSISGSRADTQYF.

The CDR3 bases that were read are TGTGCCAGCAGTTTAGTTGCGGGAGTAACCTACAATGAG. It translates to CASSLVAGVTYNE. The full CDR3 sequence reads CASSLVAGVTYNEQFF. The chain is built from TRBV12-3 or TRBV12-4 and TRBJ2-1; the match to TRBD2 covers 7 bases. The read terminates 3 residues ahead of where the CDR3 ends, so the germline J gene completes it. V was clipped by 1 base and J by 2 bases; unmatched bases: 5. This CDR3 has 16 residues.

In regard to this clone: The sequence runs out 3 residues before the end of the CDR3; the remainder is reconstructed from the germline J gene. This sequence joins TRBV10-2 and TRBJ1-5, with D hard to call. This CDR3 has 14 residues. V gave up 6 bases and J gave up 2 bases, with 11 bases separating them. Germline lookup yields CDR1 WSHSY and CDR2 SAAADI. The CDR3 bases that were read are TGCGCCAGCAGCCTCAGCGAGGGCAATCAGCCC. Translation: CASSLSEGNQP. The full CDR3 sequence reads CASSLSEGNQPQHF.

Comments on this clone: The read is 3 residues too short to cover the CDR3 end, so that end is filled in from the germline J gene. The rearrangement uses TRBV30 and TRBJ1-4, with D unresolved. V was pared by 4 bases and J by 3 bases, with 9 bases between. The CDR3 covers 13 residues. Germline V lookup: CDR1 GTSNPN, CDR2 SVGIG (reference sequence). The CDR3 DNA, read in part, is TGTGCCTGGAATAAGAGCCCTAATGAAAAA. Encoded protein: CAWNKSPNEK. The CDR3 as a whole reads CAWNKSPNEKLFF.

As concerns this clone: With the read ending 3 residues before the CDR3 end, the germline J gene is used to fill in that end. The chain has TRBV7-8 and TRBJ2-1; 8 bases line up with TRBD2. V lost 5 bases and J lost 0; bases outside the gene matches: 6. The CDR3 totals 16 residues. Germline V CDR1 and CDR2: SGHVS, FQNEAQ. The CDR3 bases that were read are TGTGCCAGCAGCCATACTAGCGGAAGCTCCTACAATGAG. It translates to CASSHTSGSSYNE. The complete CDR3 protein is CASSHTSGSSYNEQFF.

As to this clone: Coverage ceases 3 residues before the CDR3 finishes, and the germline J gene fills in the end. The rearrangement joins TRBV28 to TRBJ1-1; no clear D gene. The CDR3 length is 11 residues. The germline V gene encodes CDR1 MDHEN and CDR2 SYDVKM. CDR3 DNA (partial): TGTGCCAGTAGTAGCGTTAAGCGG. Protein: CASSSVKR. The whole CDR3 is CASSSVKRAFF. The full variable domain, in which reference TRBV28 and TRBJ1-1 provide the parts outside the CDR3, is DVKVTQSSRYLVKRTGEKVFLECVQDMDHENMFWYRQDPGLGLRLIYFSYDVKMKEKGDIPEGYSVSREKKERFSLILESASTNQTSMYLCASSSVKRAFFGQGTRLTVV.